A single sample gave rise to the 18 T cell receptor beta chains below, sequenced in a study of CD8 T cells in Susac syndrome. RNA in amounts of roughly 0.5 to 1 ug was reverse transcribed with random hexamers. TCRdb processed the immunoSEQ multiplex PCR reads anew with MiXCR; each CDR3 protein has one entry. There are approximately 120,000 distinct CDR3 sequences in the sample; around 95% occur only once, and roughly 0.091% lies in the top ten. What was sequenced was CD4+ T cells from PBMCs. The origin of the receptors is a human donor in good health.

The chain links TRBV15 to TRBJ2-5, with 11 positions matching TRBD2. Germline-derived CDR1 and CDR2 are LNHNV and YYDKDF (reference sequence). This CDR3 region has 16 residues. The J segment lost 4 bases and the V segment lost 0 bases, leaving 4 bases of the junction unmatched. CDR3 protein: CATSRDLGLAGETQYF. CDR3 nucleotide sequence: TGTGCCACCAGCAGAGATCTAGGACTAGCGGGAGAGACCCAGTACTTC.

This clonotype was seen just once. The chain couples TRBV12-3 or TRBV12-4 to TRBJ2-7, with a tentative D call TRBD2 (6 bases). The CDR3 totals 15 residues. The V gene lost 3 bases and the J gene lost 2 bases, with 14 bases spanning the gap. CDR3: CASSFGASDPYEQYF. The CDR3 DNA is TGTGCCAGCAGTTTCGGGGCTAGCGACCCCTACGAGCAGTACTTC.

The gene calls are TRBV20-1 and TRBJ2-4, with TRBD2 as a possible D gene (6 bases). This CDR3 region has 15 residues. Per germline, CDR1 DFQATT and CDR2 SNEGSKA (reference sequence). Trimming pared 3 bases from V and 2 bases from J, leaving 14 bases between. CDR3 sequence: CSARSGVASKNIQYF. The CDR3 DNA reads TGCAGTGCTAGGTCGGGAGTAGCGTCCAAAAACATTCAGTACTTC.

This chain connects TRBV7-9 to TRBJ1-1; no reliable D call. V was trimmed by 5 bases and J by 8 bases, leaving 15 bases between them. This CDR3 is built from 13 residues. Per germline, CDR1 SEHNR and CDR2 FQNEAQ (reference sequence). The CDR3 DNA is TGTGCCAGCAGCCAACAAGGAGGACTCGAAGCTTTCTTT. Protein product: CASSQQGGLEAFF.

This clonotype appeared a single time. The V call is TRBV7-2, the J call TRBJ1-4; D is unclear. The V gene's germline CDR1 is SGHTA and CDR2 FQGNSA. Trimming removed 6 bases from V and 8 bases from J, with 10 bases in between. The CDR3 consists of 12 residues. CDR3 coding DNA: TGTGCCAGCAGATCCAACGGGGAAAAACTGTTTTTT. Protein sequence: CASRSNGEKLFF.

The rearrangement links TRBV20-1 to TRBJ2-7; TRBD2 might be the D (6 bases). The germline V gene encodes CDR1 DFQATT and CDR2 SNEGSKA (reference sequence). The CDR3 runs to 15 residues. With 2 bases removed from V and 5 bases from J, the gap between germline ends came to 19 bases. CDR3: CSARIGSGLGDEQYF. In DNA, the CDR3 is TGCAGTGCTAGAATCGGGAGCGGGCTGGGCGACGAGCAGTACTTC.

This chain joins TRBV12-5 and TRBJ1-1; TRBD1 aligns across 8 bases. Germline V gene sequence: CDR1 LGHNT, CDR2 FRNRAP. This CDR3 is 13 amino acids long. The V gene end was trimmed by 7 bases and the J gene end by 2 bases; junction bases not matched to a gene: 3. CDR3 in DNA: TGTGCTAGTGCAGGGGGCGCAAACACTGAAGCTTTCTTT. Translated: CASAGGANTEAFF.

The J gene is TRBJ1-3, the V gene TRBV6-5; D remains ambiguous. This CDR3 has 13 amino acids. The germline V gene has CDR1 MNHEY and CDR2 SVGAGI. Trimming cost V 0 bases and J 3 bases, with 3 bases left between them. The CDR3 region is CASSYSDGNTIYF. The CDR3 nucleotides read TGTGCCAGCAGTTACTCAGATGGAAACACCATATATTTT.

The rearrangement links TRBV5-6 to TRBJ1-2; a weak D match, TRBD1 (5 bases). The CDR3 spans 13 residues. Trimming stripped 2 bases from V and 4 bases from J, with 9 bases between. Per germline, CDR1 SGHDT and CDR2 YYEEEE. CDR3 sequence (DNA): TGTGCCAGCAGCTTTGGGGCTGGCTATGGCTACACCTTC. It encodes CASSFGAGYGYTF.

This chain connects TRBV7-2 to TRBJ1-1; D gene uncertain. This CDR3 is 15 amino acids long. Germline lookup yields CDR1 SGHTA and CDR2 FQGNSA. Trimming took 5 bases from V and 5 from J, leaving 18 bases between them. The CDR3 DNA follows: TGTGCCAGCAGCCTTTTAGGAGGGTTGCGGACTGAAGCTTTCTTT. It codes for CASSLLGGLRTEAFF.

V usage is TRBV14 and J usage is TRBJ1-1; 8 positions match TRBD1. The length of the CDR3 is 19 residues. V shed 0 bases and J 3 bases; nucleotides not matched to a gene: 15. The germline V gene encodes CDR1 SGHDN and CDR2 FVKESK. The CDR3 sequence is CASSQESTGTGYWYTEAFF. The CDR3 coding sequence is TGTGCCAGCAGCCAAGAATCAACCGGGACAGGCTATTGGTACACTGAAGCTTTCTTT.

The V and J genes are TRBV29-1 and TRBJ2-1, with a possible D match to TRBD2 (6 bases). Germline CDR1 SQVTM, CDR2 ANQGSEA. The V gene lost 6 bases and the J gene lost 6 bases, with 18 bases spanning the gap. The CDR3 is 14 residues long. The CDR3 here is CSVSTSMTFNEQFF. Written as DNA, the CDR3 is TGCAGCGTCTCGACTAGTATGACCTTCAATGAGCAGTTCTTC.

J is TRBJ1-2 and V is TRBV24-1; maybe TRBD1 (5 bases). The germline gives CDR1 KGHDR, CDR2 SFDVKD. There are 13 residues in the CDR3. The V end was cut by 5 bases, the J end by 4 bases, with 10 bases between. CDR3 DNA sequence: TGTGCCACCAGTGCAGGGCAGGGCTATGGCTACACCTTC. It specifies CATSAGQGYGYTF.

This clonotype was counted between two and nine times. The chain combines TRBV7-2 with TRBJ1-1, with D possibly being TRBD1 (6 bases). Germline loops: CDR1 SGHTA, CDR2 FQGNSA. With 2 bases removed from V and 3 bases from J, the gap between germline ends came to 13 bases. CDR3 size: 15 residues. CDR3 DNA sequence: TGTGCCAGCAGCTTACACGGGGGGCCCGACACTGAAGCTTTCTTT. Its translation is CASSLHGGPDTEAFF.

This chain connects TRBV10-3 to TRBJ2-7, with 8 bases that match TRBD2. The junction had 9 bases not matched to a gene; V was cut back by 5 bases and J by 6 bases. CDR1 is ENHRY, CDR2 SYGVKD, per germline. This CDR3 spans 14 amino acids. This CDR3 reads CAISPAGVQGEQYF. The CDR3 coding sequence is TGTGCCATCAGTCCAGCGGGAGTACAGGGCGAGCAGTACTTC.

The V call is TRBV10-2, the J call TRBJ2-1; 11 nucleotides align to TRBD2. The CDR3 is 16 amino acids. Per the germline V gene, CDR1 is WSHSY and CDR2 is SAAADI. V lost 3 bases, J lost 7 bases, and 8 bases stayed unmatched. CDR3 protein: CASSDPTSGRDNEQFF. CDR3 in DNA: TGCGCCAGCAGTGATCCCACTAGCGGGAGAGATAATGAGCAGTTCTTC.

This clonotype was counted once. The rearrangement links TRBV20-1 to TRBJ2-7, with TRBD2 as a possible D gene (5 bases). CDR1 DFQATT and CDR2 SNEGSKA come from the germline V gene (reference sequence). V shed 6 bases and J shed 7 bases, with 16 bases lying between them. The CDR3 covers 12 residues. The CDR3 nucleotides read TGCAGTGCAACCACTAGATTATGGGAGCAGTACTTC. Protein: CSATTRLWEQYF.

V gene TRBV18 combines with J gene TRBJ2-5; D possibly corresponds to TRBD2 (5 bases). V lost 6 bases, J lost 4 bases, and 9 bases lay in between. Germline V CDR1 and CDR2: KGHSH, LQKENI. The CDR3 is 12 residues long. The CDR3 sequence: CASSFAGETQYF. The CDR3 bases are TGTGCCAGCTCCTTCGCGGGAGAGACCCAGTACTTC.